The next 26 T cell receptor beta chains were all read from a single sample in a study of blood T cell repertoires in COVID-19 (dated by TCRdb to about 2020). The library was prepared using the immunoSEQ multiplex PCR assay. Sourced from immuneACCESS, this table was stored by TCRdb with only in-frame sequences that have V and J called. A share of the clones is absent; for the studies checked, an unresolved V gene accounts for under half, and the remainder has no known explanation. The sample table shows some 120,000 clones, and about 80% are seen once. 10% to 15% of the sample is taken by the ten largest. Sequencing was done on a sample of peripheral blood. The receptors originated from a man in his sixties with acute or convalescent COVID-19.

The rearrangement joins TRBV6-5 to TRBJ2-1; the D gene is possibly TRBD1 (6 bases). V was shortened by 7 bases and J by 4 bases, with 11 bases between the two germline ends. Germline V lookup: CDR1 MNHEY, CDR2 SVGAGI. The CDR3 sequence is 13 residues long. CDR3 protein: CASTKGVYNEQFF. In DNA form, the CDR3 reads TGTGCCAGCACAAAGGGGGTTTACAATGAGCAGTTCTTC.

This clone was counted between two and nine times. This chain connects TRBV5-6 to TRBJ1-1; 9 bases fit TRBD1. The junction had 1 base not matched to a gene; V was cut back by 3 bases and J by 1 base. Germline V CDR1 and CDR2: SGHDT, YYEEEE. The CDR3 length is 14 residues. The CDR3 nucleotides read TGTGCCAGCAGCTGGGACAGGGCGAACACTGAAGCTTTCTTT. This translates into CASSWDRANTEAFF.

The gene calls are TRBV29-1 and TRBJ2-7, with TRBD2 matching over 7 bases. Germline lookup yields CDR1 SQVTM and CDR2 ANQGSEA. V trimming: 7 bases; J trimming: 4 bases; junction bases outside the gene matches: 10. The CDR3 extends over 13 amino acids. The CDR3, as DNA: TGCAGCGCCGGGGAGGGTAAGAATTACGAGCAGTACTTC. Translating gives CSAGEGKNYEQYF.

The CDR3 sequence is CASSLSENTEAFF. Written as DNA, the CDR3 is TGTGCCAGCAGCTTATCAGAAAACACTGAAGCTTTCTTT. The chain couples TRBV11-1 to TRBJ1-1; D not certain. V shed 2 bases and J shed 2 bases, with 6 bases lying between them. CDR1 is SGHAT and CDR2 is FQDESV in the germline V gene (reference sequence). The CDR3 runs 13 residues. The whole variable domain, filled in from reference TRBV11-1 and TRBJ1-1, reads EAEVAQSPRYKITEKSQAVAFWCDPISGHATLYWYRQILGQGPELLVQFQDESVVDDSQLPKDRFSAERLKGVDSTLKIQPAELGDSAMYLCASSLSENTEAFFGQGTRLTVV.

The chain combines TRBV28 with TRBJ1-4; tentatively, D is TRBD1 (6 bases). V was clipped by 5 bases and J by 8 bases, with 18 bases between them. CDR1 is MDHEN and CDR2 is SYDVKM in the germline V gene. The CDR3 extends over 15 amino acids. This CDR3 is CASSLPQGSGEKLFF. The CDR3 nucleotides read TGTGCCAGCAGTCTTCCCCAGGGGTCAGGGGAAAAACTGTTTTTT. Using reference TRBV28 and TRBJ1-4 for the parts outside the CDR3, the full variable domain is DVKVTQSSRYLVKRTGEKVFLECVQDMDHENMFWYRQDPGLGLRLIYFSYDVKMKEKGDIPEGYSVSREKKERFSLILESASTNQTSMYLCASSLPQGSGEKLFFGSGTQLSVL.

The chain joins TRBV7-9 to TRBJ2-3, with 9 bases fitting TRBD2. V was pared by 8 bases and J by 3 bases, with 9 bases of the junction left unmatched. Per germline, CDR1 SEHNR and CDR2 FQNEAQ (reference sequence). The CDR3 covers 15 residues. This CDR3 is CASALGLAGTDTQYF. The CDR3, as DNA: TGTGCCAGCGCTTTGGGGCTAGCGGGAACAGATACGCAGTATTTT.

The chain carries TRBV6-6 and TRBJ1-2; possible D gene TRBD1, 5 bases. The length of the CDR3 is 14 residues. Germline V gives CDR1 MNHNY, CDR2 SVGAGI (reference sequence). The V and J ends lost 4 bases and 4 bases respectively, with 13 bases between them. CDR3 sequence (DNA): TGTGCCAGCAGTTCCATGACAGTGTTCTATGGCTACACCTTC. Protein product: CASSSMTVFYGYTF.

The genes are TRBV12-5 and TRBJ2-1, with TRBD1 identical over 9 bases. Trimming took 7 bases from V and 3 from J; bases not matched to a gene: 4. Per the germline V gene, CDR1 is LGHNT and CDR2 is FRNRAP. The CDR3 runs 14 residues. The CDR3 spells CASVPGQGYNEQFF. In nucleotides, the CDR3 is TGTGCTAGTGTTCCGGGACAGGGCTACAATGAGCAGTTCTTC.

J is TRBJ2-2 and V is TRBV5-1, with 9 bases matching TRBD1. V shed 4 bases, J shed 7 bases, and the junction held 8 bases outside the gene matches. CDR3 length: 15 residues. The germline V gene encodes CDR1 SGHRS and CDR2 YFSETQ. In DNA, the CDR3 is TGCGCCAGCAGCGAAGGGACAGGGATGAGCGGGGAGCTGTTTTTT. Its protein is CASSEGTGMSGELFF.

This clone has just a few counts. This chain uses TRBV18 with TRBJ1-1; possible D gene TRBD1, 5 bases. Germline-derived CDR1 and CDR2 are KGHSH and LQKENI. This CDR3 comprises 12 residues. The V end lost 6 bases, the J end lost 5 bases, and 10 bases lay between the germline ends. CDR3 DNA: TGTGCCAGCTCGCGCAGGGTAACTGAAGCTTTCTTT. This gives the protein CASSRRVTEAFF.

The chain joins TRBV29-1 to TRBJ1-1; D call uncertain. The CDR3 consists of 16 residues. Germline-derived CDR1 and CDR2 are SQVTM and ANQGSEA. V lost 7 bases to trimming and J lost 0 bases, with 21 bases between them. In DNA, the CDR3 is TGCAGCGCTGGTCGAGGAATGAGGTTGGTGAACACTGAAGCTTTCTTT. As protein: CSAGRGMRLVNTEAFF.

The J gene is TRBJ2-1, the V gene TRBV28; the D is unclear. The CDR3 covers 15 residues. V lost 6 bases and J 0 bases, leaving 12 bases between the germline ends. Germline loops: CDR1 MDHEN, CDR2 SYDVKM. The CDR3 region has the DNA TGTGCCAGCAGGGTCACCTACCCCTCCTACAATGAGCAGTTCTTC. It specifies CASRVTYPSYNEQFF.

The rearrangement uses TRBV30 and TRBJ1-2; D gene uncertain. Germline V gene sequence: CDR1 GTSNPN, CDR2 SVGIG (reference sequence). The ends were cut back, 8 bases at V and 5 bases at J, with 12 bases in the middle. This CDR3 spans 11 amino acids. CDR3 DNA sequence: TGTGCCGCGCGGGGTTTATATGGCTACACCTTC. This translates into CAARGLYGYTF.

The J gene is TRBJ2-7, the V gene TRBV30; D is perhaps TRBD1 (5 bases). This CDR3 comprises 13 residues. The germline V gene encodes CDR1 GTSNPN and CDR2 SVGIG (reference sequence). The ends were cut back, 0 bases at V and 3 bases at J, with 9 bases in the middle. CDR3 sequence: CAWSVKGNYEQYF. The CDR3 nucleotides read TGTGCCTGGAGTGTCAAGGGGAACTACGAGCAGTACTTC.

This clone has only a few counts. The chain recombines TRBV10-3 with TRBJ2-7; tentative D call: TRBD2 (5 bases). This CDR3 region has 12 residues. Trimming pared 10 bases from V and 4 bases from J, leaving 14 bases between. Germline CDR1 is ENHRY and CDR2 is SYGVKD. The CDR3 is CATRASSYEQYF. CDR3 DNA sequence: TGTGCCACCCGGGCTAGCTCGTACGAGCAGTACTTC.

V is TRBV19 and J is TRBJ2-5; tentative D call: TRBD1 (5 bases). Germline V gene data show CDR1 as LNHDA and CDR2 as SQIVND (reference sequence). The CDR3 loop spans 14 amino acids. With 5 bases removed from V and 2 bases from J, the gap between germline ends came to 12 bases. This CDR3 is CASSDMAGQETQYF. CDR3 coding DNA: TGTGCCAGTAGTGATATGGCAGGGCAAGAGACCCAGTACTTC.

To note about this clone: Other DNA sequences from this sample encode an identical CDR3 as well. V and J are TRBV18 and TRBJ2-7; D might be TRBD2 (7 bases). CDR3 length equals 13 residues. Trimming pared 6 bases from V and 6 bases from J, leaving 15 bases between. Germline assignment: CDR1 KGHSH and CDR2 LQKENI. CDR3 DNA sequence: TGTGCCAGCTCGCCTAGGGGGGGAGGCGAGCAGTACTTC. It yields the protein CASSPRGGGEQYF.

The chain employs TRBV5-1 and TRBJ2-2, with 7 bases that match TRBD2. The germline gives CDR1 SGHRS, CDR2 YFSETQ. The CDR3 is 15 residues long. J lost 1 base, V lost 2 bases, and 2 bases had no gene match. The CDR3 here is CASSLSGENTGELFF. The CDR3 DNA sequence: TGCGCCAGCAGCTTAAGCGGGGAGAACACCGGGGAGCTGTTTTTT. The whole variable domain, remainder taken from reference TRBV5-1 and TRBJ2-2, is KAGVTQTPRYLIKTRGQQVTLSCSPISGHRSVSWYQQTPGQGLQFLFEYFSETQRNKGNFPGRFSGRQFSNSRSEMNVSTLELGDSALYLCASSLSGENTGELFFGEGSRLTVL.

The CDR3 sequence is CASRLSEQYF. Here the CDR3 DNA reads TGTGCCAGCAGACTAAGCGAGCAGTACTTC. This chain connects TRBV2 to TRBJ2-7; D is uncertain. CDR3 size: 10 residues. Germline V gene sequence: CDR1 SNHLY, CDR2 FYNNEI. Trimming cost V 6 bases and J 6 bases, with 6 bases left between them.

This clone was recorded once. The J gene is TRBJ2-7, the V gene TRBV5-1; the match to TRBD1 covers 9 bases. Unmatched junction bases numbered 10, after V lost 0 bases and J lost 9 bases. The CDR3 is made up of 15 amino acids. Germline CDR1 and CDR2: SGHRS and YFSETQ. The CDR3 is CASSLAAGTGSVQYF. The CDR3 DNA follows: TGCGCCAGCAGCTTGGCCGCCGGGACAGGGTCTGTGCAGTACTTC.

The chain is built from TRBV24-1 and TRBJ1-1; D is possibly TRBD1 (5 bases). CDR1 KGHDR and CDR2 SFDVKD come from the germline V gene. V gave up 5 bases and J gave up 5 bases, with 11 bases separating them. The length of the CDR3 is 13 residues. This CDR3 is CATSVQGATEAFF. CDR3 nucleotides: TGTGCCACCAGTGTACAAGGGGCAACTGAAGCTTTCTTT.

The V gene is TRBV29-1, the J gene TRBJ1-2; 7 bases map to TRBD1. Germline assignment: CDR1 SQVTM and CDR2 ANQGSEA. Trimming removed 7 bases from V and 8 bases from J; junction bases left unmatched: 10. The length of the CDR3 is 12 residues. CDR3 DNA sequence: TGCAGCGCGATACAGGGGATGGGGGGCTACACCTTC. It translates to CSAIQGMGGYTF. The variable domain in full, completed from reference TRBV29-1 and TRBJ1-2, reads SAVISQKPSRDICQRGTSLTIQCQVDSQVTMMFWYRQQPGQSLTLIATANQGSEATYESGFVIDKFPISRPNLTFSTLTVSNMSPEDSSIYLCSAIQGMGGYTFGSGTRLTVV.

The chain employs TRBV6-5 and TRBJ1-2, with unresolved D. V lost 2 bases and J lost 0, with 4 bases in between. The CDR3 consists of 13 residues. The V gene's germline CDR1 is MNHEY and CDR2 SVGAGI. The CDR3 coding sequence is TGTGCCAGCAGTTACCAGGCTAACTATGGCTACACCTTC. It translates to CASSYQANYGYTF.

This chain joins TRBV27 and TRBJ2-3; 9 bases fit TRBD2. This CDR3 has 17 residues. Germline CDR1 is MNHEY and CDR2 is SMNVEV (reference sequence). V lost 1 base and J lost 6; bases outside the gene matches: 11. The CDR3 bases are TGTGCCAGCAGTTTATTTGCGACTAGCGGCCCAGGGGATACGCAGTATTTT. This gives the protein CASSLFATSGPGDTQYF.

This clone has only one observation. The rearrangement joins TRBV4-1 to TRBJ2-1; D may be TRBD2 (5 bases). This CDR3 region has 13 residues. V lost 0 bases to trimming and J lost 13 bases, with 13 bases between them. Germline V gene sequence: CDR1 MGHRA, CDR2 YSYEKL. The CDR3 here is CASSQERAERQFF. The DNA of the CDR3 is TGCGCCAGCAGCCAAGAGCGGGCGGAGCGACAGTTCTTC.

The CDR3 loop is CASSGVYGANVLTF. In nucleotides, the CDR3 is TGTGCCAGCTCAGGGGTGTATGGGGCCAACGTCCTGACTTTC. This chain uses TRBV9 with TRBJ2-6, with a possible D match to TRBD1 (6 bases). Trimming removed 7 bases at V and 3 bases at J, with 11 bases between. The CDR3 spans 14 residues. The germline V gene encodes CDR1 SGDLS and CDR2 YYNGEE.